The 19 T cell receptor beta chains presented below share a single source sample, sequenced in a study of neoadjuvant anti-PD-1 for oral cavity cancer. Data came from immunoSEQ multiplex PCR; TCRdb stores just in-frame clones and leaves some out. Here the sample spans about 12,000 clones, less than 70% being singletons. The input for sequencing was tumor tissue, taken before nivolumab (anti-PD-1) treatment. These receptors came from a person aged 40-85 years with oral cavity squamous cell carcinoma.

The J gene is TRBJ2-7, the V gene TRBV30; 10 bases map to TRBD1. The CDR3 has 13 amino acids. CDR1 is GTSNPN and CDR2 is SVGIG in the germline V gene (reference sequence). Trimming removed 2 bases from V and 6 bases from J; junction bases left unmatched: 4. CDR3 sequence: CAWSRTGGGEQYF. The CDR3 DNA sequence: TGTGCCTGGAGTAGGACAGGGGGAGGCGAGCAGTACTTC.

This clone showed up just a few times. The chain joins TRBV19 to TRBJ2-2, with D possibly TRBD2 on 7 matching bases. The CDR3 consists of 15 residues. V was trimmed by 6 bases and J by 4 bases, leaving 15 bases between them. The V gene's germline CDR1 is LNHDA and CDR2 SQIVND (reference sequence). CDR3 in DNA: TGTGCCAGTAGCCCAGGACTAGGGGGCACCGGGGAGCTGTTTTTT. Translation: CASSPGLGGTGELFF.

The chain combines TRBV29-1 with TRBJ2-3, with TRBD2 identical over 11 bases. CDR3 size: 18 residues. CDR1 is SQVTM and CDR2 is ANQGSEA in the germline V gene. With V trimmed by 8 bases and J by 1 base, 17 bases remained unmatched. CDR3 nucleotide sequence: TGCAGCTTCGCTCTAGCGGGAGGAATGATAGCGGGCACAGATACGCAGTATTTT. Translated: CSFALAGGMIAGTDTQYF.

V usage is TRBV7-9 and J usage is TRBJ1-3, with 8 nucleotides matching TRBD1. J lost 0 bases, V lost 4 bases, and 8 bases had no gene match. Germline CDR1 reads SEHNR; CDR2 reads FQNEAQ (reference sequence). This CDR3 has 17 residues. Here the CDR3 reads CASSSDREDLSGNTIYF. CDR3 nucleotide sequence: TGTGCCAGCAGCTCGGACAGGGAGGACCTCTCTGGAAACACCATATATTTT.

This rearrangement joins TRBV6-5 to TRBJ2-3; no clear D gene. CDR1 and CDR2 from the germline V gene are MNHEY and SVGAGI. The V end was cut by 3 bases, the J end by 0 bases, with 7 bases between. The CDR3 runs to 14 residues. This CDR3 reads CASSYNPSTDTQYF. CDR3 DNA sequence: TGTGCCAGCAGTTATAACCCAAGCACAGATACGCAGTATTTT.

V usage is TRBV28 and J usage is TRBJ1-4; maybe TRBD1 (5 bases). Between the trimmed V and J ends, which lost 6 bases and 4 bases, there was a span of 15 bases. The CDR3 has 15 amino acids. CDR1 MDHEN and CDR2 SYDVKM come from the germline V gene. The chain's CDR3 is CASRTPGRVNEKLFF. In DNA, the CDR3 is TGTGCCAGCAGAACTCCGGGACGGGTTAATGAAAAACTGTTTTTT.

Points on this clone: The junction shows a germline mismatch at one end, possibly a read error. The chain links TRBV7-7 to TRBJ2-1; D is ambiguous. Germline V gives CDR1 SSHAT, CDR2 FNYEAQ (reference sequence). The CDR3 spans 13 residues. This CDR3 reads CASSPGPLDEQFF. CDR3 in DNA: TGTGCTAGCAGCCCGGGCCCGCTGGATGAGCAGTTCTTC.

V is TRBV5-1 and J is TRBJ2-5; TRBD2 matches at 10 bases. The V gene's germline CDR1 is SGHRS and CDR2 YFSETQ. The CDR3 covers 16 residues. With 4 bases clipped from V and 1 base from J, the junction kept 7 bases outside the gene matches. The CDR3 DNA follows: TGCGCCAGCAGCCGCGGACTAGCGGAGGGCCAAGAGACCCAGTACTTC. It translates to CASSRGLAEGQETQYF.

V usage is TRBV5-1 and J usage is TRBJ2-3; D is possibly TRBD1 (7 bases). The V gene lost 0 bases and the J gene lost 0 bases, with 20 bases spanning the gap. CDR3 size: 19 residues. CDR1 and CDR2 (germline): SGHRS, YFSETQ. The CDR3: CASSLARGRSRASTDTQYF. CDR3 DNA: TGCGCCAGCAGCTTGGCCAGGGGGAGGTCCCGTGCTAGCACAGATACGCAGTATTTT.

The chain combines TRBV7-8 with TRBJ1-2; 9 bases line up with TRBD1. The CDR3 is made up of 13 amino acids. Looked up from germline, CDR1 is SGHVS and CDR2 is FQNEAQ. Losses at the gene ends were 5 bases for V and 8 bases for J; bases not matched to a gene: 6. CDR3 sequence: CASSLQGAQGYTF. The CDR3 coding sequence is TGTGCCAGCAGCCTACAGGGGGCGCAAGGCTACACCTTC.

The J gene is TRBJ2-6, the V gene TRBV7-9, with D perhaps assigned TRBD1 or TRBD2 (5 bases each). V dropped 3 bases and J dropped 6 bases, with 12 bases sitting between them. The CDR3 consists of 15 residues. CDR1 and CDR2 from the germline V gene are SEHNR and FQNEAQ (reference sequence). The CDR3 loop is CASSFGAASANVLTF. The CDR3 region has the DNA TGTGCCAGCAGCTTCGGGGCGGCATCGGCCAACGTCCTGACTTTC.

This clone was seen a handful of times. The chain couples TRBV4-2 to TRBJ1-5; D is possibly TRBD1 (5 bases). The V end was cut by 4 bases, the J end by 5 bases, with 15 bases between. Looked up from germline, CDR1 is LGHNA and CDR2 is YNFKEQ. The CDR3 totals 15 residues. CDR3 DNA sequence: TGTGCCAGCAGCCCCCGGGGGAGTTGGGATCAGCCCCAGCATTTT. The encoded protein is CASSPRGSWDQPQHF.

The V and J genes are TRBV6-5 and TRBJ1-5, with D maybe TRBD1 (5 bases). The CDR3 sequence is 15 residues long. Germline CDR1 is MNHEY and CDR2 is SVGAGI. Trimming shortened V by 5 bases and J by 0 bases, and 11 bases separated the two germline ends. The CDR3 nucleotides are TGTGCCAGCAGTCCCGGGGCTGGTAGCAATCAGCCCCAGCATTTT. Its translation: CASSPGAGSNQPQHF.

The rearrangement uses TRBV15 and TRBJ2-2, with 9 bases aligning to TRBD1. CDR3 length: 16 amino acids. Germline values: CDR1 LNHNV, CDR2 YYDKDF (reference sequence). Trimming removed 1 base from V and 6 bases from J; junction bases left unmatched: 6. The CDR3 loop is CATSRGTGDVAGELFF. The CDR3 DNA reads as TGTGCCACCAGCAGAGGGACAGGGGATGTAGCCGGGGAGCTGTTTTTT.

This clone was observed a handful of times. The chain carries TRBV19 and TRBJ1-1; a possible D gene is TRBD1 (5 bases). The CDR3 totals 13 residues. V lost 11 bases and J 0 bases, leaving 13 bases between the germline ends. CDR1 is LNHDA, CDR2 SQIVND, per germline (reference sequence). This chain's CDR3 is CAAKRQLNTEAFF. Here the CDR3 DNA reads TGTGCCGCCAAAAGACAGTTGAACACTGAAGCTTTCTTT.

This clone appeared a few times. J is TRBJ1-5 and V is TRBV15; a weak D match, TRBD1 (6 bases). V was trimmed by 4 bases and J by 3 bases, leaving 10 bases between them. This CDR3 spans 14 amino acids. Germline V lookup: CDR1 LNHNV, CDR2 YYDKDF (reference sequence). This chain's CDR3 is CATSMGAFNQPQHF. DNA of the CDR3: TGTGCCACCAGCATGGGGGCTTTCAATCAGCCCCAGCATTTT. Filled out from reference TRBV15 and TRBJ1-5, the complete variable domain reads DAMVIQNPRYQVTQFGKPVTLSCSQTLNHNVMYWYQQKSSQAPKLLFHYYDKDFNNEADTPDNFQSRRPNTSFCFLDIRSPGLGDTAMYLCATSMGAFNQPQHFGDGTRLSIL.

This rearrangement joins TRBV5-4 to TRBJ2-1; 11 nucleotides line up with TRBD2. CDR1 is SGHNT, CDR2 YYREEE, per germline (reference sequence). CDR3 length: 17 amino acids. Unmatched junction bases numbered 10, after V lost 3 bases and J lost 5 bases. CDR3 DNA sequence: TGTGCCAGCAGCTCCGGACTAGCGGGCCGCTCGAACAATGAGCAGTTCTTC. Amino acids: CASSSGLAGRSNNEQFF.

V and J are TRBV7-8 and TRBJ2-5, with 14 positions matching TRBD2. The J call is uncertain, as TRBJ2-7 better fits the DNA end. Per the germline V gene, CDR1 is SGHVS and CDR2 is FQNEAQ. The CDR3 consists of 18 residues. In DNA, the CDR3 is TGTGCCAGCAGCTTAGGACTAGCGGGAGGGCCGCGGCCCTACGAGCAGTACTTC. Its protein is CASSLGLAGGPRPYEQYF.

The chain recombines TRBV2 with TRBJ2-5; 7 bases are shared with TRBD1. Unmatched junction bases numbered 6, after V lost 4 bases and J lost 1 base. Per germline, CDR1 SNHLY and CDR2 FYNNEI. This CDR3 region has 15 residues. Here the CDR3 DNA reads TGTGCCAGCAGTGCTCGGGACAGAGGCCAAGAGACCCAGTACTTC. As protein: CASSARDRGQETQYF.